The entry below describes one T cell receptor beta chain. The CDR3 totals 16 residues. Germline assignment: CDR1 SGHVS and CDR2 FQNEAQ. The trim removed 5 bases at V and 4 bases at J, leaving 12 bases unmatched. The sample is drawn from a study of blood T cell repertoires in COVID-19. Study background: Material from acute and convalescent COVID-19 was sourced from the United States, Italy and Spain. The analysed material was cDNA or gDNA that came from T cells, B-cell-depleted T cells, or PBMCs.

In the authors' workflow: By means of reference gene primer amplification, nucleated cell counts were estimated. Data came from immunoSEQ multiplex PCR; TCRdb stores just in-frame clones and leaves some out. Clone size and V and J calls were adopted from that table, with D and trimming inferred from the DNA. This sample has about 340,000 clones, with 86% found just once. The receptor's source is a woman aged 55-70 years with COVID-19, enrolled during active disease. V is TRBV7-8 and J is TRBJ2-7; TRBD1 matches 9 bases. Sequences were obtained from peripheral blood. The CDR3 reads CASSPRTGEPPYEQYF. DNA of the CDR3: TGTGCCAGCAGCCCGAGGACAGGGGAGCCCCCATACGAGCAGTACTTC.